This T cell receptor beta chain was sequenced for a study of CD8+CD57+ T cells in acquired aplastic anemia. Study-level points and caveats: Patients were compared with controls for CD8+ Simpson's diversity, and no significant difference emerged.

Details on this clonotype: Its antigen is not known.

This CDR3 is built from 14 residues. Trimming took 4 bases from V and 1 from J; bases not matched to a gene: 5. Germline CDR1 and CDR2: SGHRS and YFSETQ. Patients chosen for sequencing had shown CD8+CD57+ cell expansion by flow cytometry. In all patients, the disease was severe acquired aplastic anemia. Genomic DNA, serving as template, underwent TCR beta VDJ and CDR3 profiling. TCRdb reprocessed the reads with MiXCR, giving one entry per CDR3 protein. The repertoire holds some 200,000 distinct CDR3 sequences, with 40% to 50% as singletons. Source material: sorted CD4+, CD8+, or CD8+CD57+ T cells (not recorded which) from PBMCs. The chain carries TRBV5-1 and TRBJ2-7; 7 bases align to TRBD1. The receptor's source is a human donor with aplastic anemia. CDR3 DNA sequence: TGCGCCAGCAGCCACCGGGACAGTTCCTACGAGCAGTACTTC. It translates to CASSHRDSSYEQYF.